This T cell receptor (beta chain) was captured in a study of blood T cell repertoires in COVID-19. Using immunoSEQ multiplex PCR, the repertoire was profiled, and TCRdb retains in-frame clones only, with some absent. Of about 52,000 clones listed, under 85% are singletons. The origin of this receptor is a man between 65 and 85 years old with active COVID-19. Input material: peripheral blood.

The CDR3: CATTSDGTAGEQYF. In DNA form, the CDR3 reads TGTGCCACCACGTCGGACGGGACTGCGGGGGAGCAGTACTTC. This sequence joins TRBV2 and TRBJ2-7; D might be TRBD2 (6 bases). Germline assignment: CDR1 SNHLY and CDR2 FYNNEI. Deletions cut 10 bases from V and 7 bases from J, with 23 bases between. CDR3 length: 14 residues. The full variable domain, completed using reference TRBV2 and TRBJ2-7, is EPEVTQTPSHQVTQMGQEVILRCVPISNHLYFYWYRQILGQKVEFLVSFYNNEISEKSEIFDDQFSVERPDGSNFTLKIRSTKLEDSAMYFCATTSDGTAGEQYFGPGTRLTVT.